This T cell receptor beta chain was sequenced in a study of low-dose radiotherapy and immunotherapy resistance in tumors. This sample's time point: after trial treatment. The treatment was: LDRT plus nivolumab, ipilimumab, low-dose cyclophosphamide and aspirin (RACIN trial). This clonotype was recorded at least ten times. V was clipped by 5 bases and J by 6 bases; unmatched bases: 5. CDR3 length: 15 residues. Germline CDR1 MNHEY, CDR2 SVGEGT. TCRs were put through approximately 20 PCR cycles of amplification with Phusion. A constant-region primer and the V-primer adapter served as the primer pair. TCRdb reprocessed the reads with MiXCR, giving one entry per CDR3 protein. The sample lists under 60,000 distinct CDR3 sequences, approximately 35% seen once, with under 8.5% in the top ten.

This chain uses TRBV6-2 or TRBV6-3 with TRBJ2-1, with 12 bases lining up with TRBD1. This receptor was taken from a male donor with rectosigmoid adenocarcinoma. The sample here was PBMCs, taken after low-dose radiotherapy plus immunotherapy. The CDR3 spells CASSTPGQGANEQFF. The CDR3 region has the DNA TGTGCCAGCAGTACCCCGGGACAGGGGGCCAATGAGCAGTTCTTC.